These 9 T cell receptor beta chains were sequenced from one sample in a study of shared clonotypes between healthy human individuals. Using immunoSEQ multiplex PCR, the repertoire was profiled, and TCRdb retains in-frame clones only, with some absent. Among around 1.9 million clones listed, roughly 95% were seen once. Naive CD8 cells were CD45RO-negative, positively selected for CCR7, excluding terminally differentiated effector memory CD45RA+ cells. Input material: naive CD8+ T cells from PBMCs. These receptors all come from a man aged 18 to 30 in good health. Some clones in this sample may be carry-over from other donors' samples.

To note about this clone: Other DNA sequences in this specimen translate into the identical CDR3. The genes are TRBV6-5 and TRBJ1-2; 7 bases match TRBD1. There are 14 residues in the CDR3. Germline trimming cut 0 bases from V and 7 bases from J; bases unmatched to any gene: 5. In germline, CDR1 is MNHEY, CDR2 SVGAGI. CDR3 residues: CASSYSEGAGGYTF. The CDR3 DNA reads as TGTGCCAGCAGTTACTCGGAGGGGGCGGGTGGCTACACCTTC.

The J gene is TRBJ2-3, the V gene TRBV15, with D possibly matching TRBD2 (6 bases). The CDR3 has 13 amino acids. Trimming cost V 6 bases and J 8 bases, with 15 bases left between them. CDR1 and CDR2 from the germline V gene are LNHNV and YYDKDF (reference sequence). The CDR3 loop reads CATSPVSGGTQYF. The CDR3 nucleotides read TGTGCCACCAGTCCGGTGTCCGGGGGTACGCAGTATTTT.

The CDR3 loop reads CASSLNRGRYSNQPQHF. The CDR3 bases are TGTGCCAGCAGCTTAAACAGGGGCAGATATAGCAATCAGCCCCAGCATTTT. V usage is TRBV7-2 and J usage is TRBJ1-5, with 7 bases matching TRBD1. The V gene end was trimmed by 2 bases and the J gene end by 0 bases; junction bases not matched to a gene: 7. This CDR3 is built from 17 residues. Germline CDR1 SGHTA, CDR2 FQGNSA. The full variable domain, in which reference TRBV7-2 and TRBJ1-5 provide the parts outside the CDR3, is GAGVSQSPSNKVTEKGKDVELRCDPISGHTALYWYRQSLGQGLEFLIYFQGNSAPDKSGLPSDRFSAERTGGSVSTLTIQRTQQEDSAVYLCASSLNRGRYSNQPQHFGDGTRLSIL.

The chain carries TRBV7-9 and TRBJ1-1, with 8 bases lining up with TRBD1. Germline lookup yields CDR1 SEHNR and CDR2 FQNEAQ (reference sequence). The CDR3 is 15 residues long. Losses at the gene ends were 4 bases for V and 4 bases for J; bases not matched to a gene: 8. CDR3 amino acids: CASSSIDRGGTEAFF. In nucleotides, the CDR3 is TGTGCCAGCAGCTCCATAGACAGGGGTGGCACTGAAGCTTTCTTT.

The J gene is TRBJ1-1, the V gene TRBV2, with TRBD1 as a possible D gene (5 bases). Deletions cut 0 bases from V and 6 bases from J, with 17 bases between. The germline V gene has CDR1 SNHLY and CDR2 FYNNEI. This CDR3 has 16 residues. The CDR3 nucleotides are TGTGCCAGCAGTGAAGCGCTTCGGGGGAGAATGGCTGAAGCTTTCTTT. As protein: CASSEALRGRMAEAFF.

The CDR3 DNA is TGTGCCAGCAGTTTGATCCCTCAGTACACTGAAGCTTTCTTT. Translated: CASSLIPQYTEAFF. The chain carries TRBV27 and TRBJ1-1, with D uncertain. The CDR3 consists of 14 residues. V dropped 3 bases and J dropped 3 bases, with 11 bases sitting between them. Looked up from germline, CDR1 is MNHEY and CDR2 is SMNVEV (reference sequence).

V gene TRBV28 combines with J gene TRBJ2-1, with 10 positions matching TRBD2. This CDR3 has 17 amino acids. V shed 6 bases and J 4 bases; nucleotides not matched to a gene: 12. The germline CDR1 and CDR2 sequences are MDHEN and SYDVKM. The CDR3 sequence is CASSTYPRTSGYNEQFF. The CDR3 region has the DNA TGTGCCAGCAGCACTTACCCCAGGACTAGCGGATACAATGAGCAGTTCTTC.

The V and J genes are TRBV27 and TRBJ1-5; TRBD1 is a possible D gene (5 bases). CDR3 length: 15 amino acids. V was cut by 5 bases and J by 1 base, with 12 bases left in between. Germline V gene sequence: CDR1 MNHEY, CDR2 SMNVEV (reference sequence). The CDR3 here is CASSTMEGSNQPQHF. The CDR3 bases are TGTGCCAGCAGTACTATGGAGGGGAGCAATCAGCCCCAGCATTTT.

The chain employs TRBV13 and TRBJ1-1; D gene unclear. The CDR3 consists of 13 residues. V dropped 6 bases and J dropped 8 bases, with 16 bases sitting between them. From germline, CDR1 is PRHDT and CDR2 FYEKMQ (reference sequence). The CDR3 loop reads CASSTSQLREAFF. DNA for the CDR3: TGTGCCAGCAGTACCTCCCAGCTGAGAGAAGCTTTCTTT.